A single sample gave rise to the 17 T cell receptor beta chains below, sequenced in a study of shared clonotypes between healthy human individuals. Sequencing used immunoSEQ multiplex PCR; TCRdb keeps in-frame clones, though not all of them. The data contain more than 2,000,000 clones, approximately 94% of them singletons. Sequencing was performed on naive CD4+ T cells sorted from blood. Documented subset: CD45RA+ positively selected. All receptors derive from a man younger than 30 in good health.

The rearrangement uses TRBV5-4 and TRBJ2-7; D remains unclear. The CDR3 consists of 12 residues. V was trimmed by 0 bases and J by 6 bases, leaving 7 bases between them. The germline CDR1 and CDR2 sequences are SGHNT and YYREEE (reference sequence). The CDR3 reads CASSLGPAEQYF. The CDR3 region has the DNA TGTGCCAGCAGCTTGGGCCCCGCCGAGCAGTACTTC.

The rearrangement links TRBV5-1 to TRBJ2-1; 9 nucleotides agree with TRBD2. The germline V gene encodes CDR1 SGHRS and CDR2 YFSETQ. This CDR3 comprises 15 residues. With V trimmed by 6 bases and J by 6 bases, 10 bases remained unmatched. DNA of the CDR3: TGCGCCAGCACCCTGGCGGGAGGGCCAGCCAATGAGCAGTTCTTC. Translating gives CASTLAGGPANEQFF.

This clone was observed a handful of times. The V and J genes are TRBV30 and TRBJ2-1; 11 bases line up with TRBD2. Germline assignment: CDR1 GTSNPN and CDR2 SVGIG (reference sequence). The CDR3 extends over 15 amino acids. Trimming took 7 bases from V and 0 from J; bases not matched to a gene: 5. The CDR3 loop reads CASDGLAGSYNEQFF. CDR3 bases: TGTGCCTCGGACGGACTAGCGGGCTCCTACAATGAGCAGTTCTTC.

The rearrangement uses TRBV30 and TRBJ1-1; no clear D. Trimming took 0 bases from V and 0 from J, leaving 11 bases between them. CDR3 length equals 15 residues. Germline lookup yields CDR1 GTSNPN and CDR2 SVGIG (reference sequence). For the CDR3, the DNA is TGTGCCTGGAGTGTAGGGAGACTCCTGAACACTGAAGCTTTCTTT. It yields the protein CAWSVGRLLNTEAFF.

The chain links TRBV7-8 to TRBJ1-5; possibly TRBD1 for D (5 bases). There are 14 residues in the CDR3. CDR1 and CDR2 from the germline V gene are SGHVS and FQNEAQ. V was clipped by 1 base and J by 9 bases, with 13 bases between them. In nucleotides, the CDR3 is TGTGCCAGCAGCTTAGGGGGGACTGTCGGGCCCCAGCATTTT. As protein: CASSLGGTVGPQHF.

This sequence joins TRBV29-1 and TRBJ2-3, with 9 bases lining up with TRBD1. V was pared by 6 bases and J by 3 bases, with 13 bases of the junction left unmatched. CDR1 is SQVTM, CDR2 ANQGSEA, per germline. The CDR3 totals 16 residues. The CDR3 sequence: CSVGGQGGLGTDTQYF. As DNA, the CDR3 is TGCAGCGTGGGGGGACAGGGAGGATTGGGGACAGATACGCAGTATTTT.

This clone is a singleton in its sample. The rearrangement joins TRBV12-1 to TRBJ2-2. TRBV12-1 is deemed a pseudogene. This CDR3 has 16 residues. This chain's CDR3 is CASSFAGTLNTGELFF. The CDR3 bases are TGTGCCAGCAGCTTCGCCGGGACCTTGAACACCGGGGAGCTGTTTTTT.

The chain carries TRBV18 and TRBJ1-4; D remains unclear. V gave up 2 bases and J gave up 8 bases, with 6 bases separating them. Germline values: CDR1 KGHSH, CDR2 LQKENI. The CDR3 is 12 amino acids. The CDR3 DNA sequence: TGTGCCAGCTCACCAATGGGGGAAAAACTGTTTTTT. Residues: CASSPMGEKLFF.

The V call is TRBV29-1, the J call TRBJ1-4, with TRBD1 identical over 7 bases. J was trimmed by 7 bases and V by 6 bases; bases with no gene match: 5. The CDR3 contains 12 residues. The germline CDR1 and CDR2 sequences are SQVTM and ANQGSEA. The CDR3 sequence is CSVRQGPEKLFF. The CDR3 DNA follows: TGCAGCGTACGACAGGGTCCTGAAAAACTGTTTTTT.

V gene TRBV5-4 combines with J gene TRBJ2-2; a weak D match, TRBD1 (6 bases). The germline V gene encodes CDR1 SGHNT and CDR2 YYREEE (reference sequence). The V and J ends lost 6 bases and 4 bases respectively, with 13 bases between them. CDR3 length equals 14 residues. The CDR3 loop is CASNPQGGTGELFF. The CDR3 region has the DNA TGTGCCAGCAACCCACAAGGGGGCACCGGGGAGCTGTTTTTT. The variable domain in full, with the rest retrieved from reference TRBV5-4 and TRBJ2-2, is ETGVTQSPTHLIKTRGQQVTLRCSSQSGHNTVSWYQQALGQGPQFIFQYYREEENGRGNFPPRFSGLQFPNYSSELNVNALELDDSALYLCASNPQGGTGELFFGEGSRLTVL.

This chain connects TRBV28 to TRBJ1-3, with TRBD1 as a possible D gene (6 bases). Trimming shortened V by 5 bases and J by 0 bases, and 8 bases separated the two germline ends. The CDR3 has 14 residues. The germline V gene has CDR1 MDHEN and CDR2 SYDVKM. The CDR3 nucleotides are TGTGCCAGCAGTCGGGACACCTCTGGAAACACCATATATTTT. This translates into CASSRDTSGNTIYF.

The chain carries TRBV30 and TRBJ1-2, with D unresolved. The length of the CDR3 is 13 residues. Germline loops: CDR1 GTSNPN, CDR2 SVGIG (reference sequence). V gave up 0 bases and J gave up 0 bases, with 5 bases separating them. The CDR3 is CAWSVPTNYGYTF. The CDR3 coding sequence is TGTGCCTGGAGTGTCCCCACTAACTATGGCTACACCTTC.

The V call is TRBV5-1, the J call TRBJ2-6; D not certain. Germline V gene data show CDR1 as SGHRS and CDR2 as YFSETQ. V shed 5 bases and J shed 0 bases, with 12 bases lying between them. This CDR3 is 16 amino acids long. The CDR3 loop is CASSLNGRSGANVLTF. CDR3 nucleotides: TGCGCCAGCAGTTTGAACGGACGCTCTGGGGCCAACGTCCTGACTTTC.

The V and J genes are TRBV5-1 and TRBJ2-5; TRBD2 agrees at 9 bases. The CDR3 has 17 amino acids. Germline trimming cut 6 bases from V and 7 bases from J; bases unmatched to any gene: 19. Per germline, CDR1 SGHRS and CDR2 YFSETQ. The CDR3 DNA is TGCGCCAGCAACCCGACCGGTCTGAGGACTAGCGTTTTGACCCAGTACTTC. Amino acids: CASNPTGLRTSVLTQYF.

This clone was picked up one time. The chain joins TRBV4-1 to TRBJ1-1, with 7 bases that match TRBD1. The CDR3 consists of 17 residues. Losses at the gene ends were 2 bases for V and 1 base for J; bases not matched to a gene: 10. Germline-derived CDR1 and CDR2 are MGHRA and YSYEKL. DNA for the CDR3: TGCGCCAGCAGCCAACACTCCGGGACAGCGACGAACACTGAAGCTTTCTTT. The encoded protein is CASSQHSGTATNTEAFF.

The chain carries TRBV7-8 and TRBJ1-3, with D possibly TRBD1 on 6 matching bases. Germline CDR1 SGHVS, CDR2 FQNEAQ. This CDR3 is 16 amino acids long. The V and J ends lost 5 bases and 0 bases respectively, with 14 bases between them. CDR3 sequence reads: CASSTSDSYSGNTIYF. DNA of the CDR3: TGTGCCAGCAGCACGTCGGACAGTTACTCTGGAAACACCATATATTTT. Using reference TRBV7-8 and TRBJ1-3 for the parts outside the CDR3, the full variable domain is GAGVSQSPRYKVAKRGQDVALRCDPISGHVSLFWYQQALGQGPEFLTYFQNEAQLDKSGLPSDRFFAERPEGSVSTLKIQRTQQEDSAVYLCASSTSDSYSGNTIYFGEGSWLTVV.

Comments on this clone: The sample holds other DNA sequences that translate to the same CDR3. This chain connects TRBV6-5 to TRBJ2-2; 8 bases agree with TRBD1. CDR1 is MNHEY and CDR2 is SVGAGI in the germline V gene. The CDR3 has 13 residues. After removal of 5 bases from V and 5 bases from J, the junction contained 1 base not matched to a gene. The CDR3, as DNA: TGTGCCAGCAGTCGGACAGGGACCGGGGAGCTGTTTTTT. Protein product: CASSRTGTGELFF.